The rows below give T cell receptor beta chains drawn from one sample of a study of ipilimumab plus nivolumab after autologous stem cell transplantation. TCRdb keeps only in-frame clones here, not all; method: immunoSEQ multiplex PCR. The sample lists some 45,000 clones; roughly 88% were seen once. Source: PBMCs, taken in a trial of ipilimumab plus nivolumab as post-transplant consolidation. These receptor sequences come from a male donor with multiple myeloma. Both conserved end residues are part of each CDR3. The order of the fields is J gene, D gene, V gene, clone size, CDR3 DNA, CDR3 protein. The D gene is left open where the match is weak. Only part of the rows carry a size: once, few, many, or a class if the clone is expanded.

J gene: TRBJ1-1; D gene: NA; V gene: TRBV6-5; clone size: NA; CDR3 DNA: TGTGCCAGCAGTTTAAGGTATGAGAACACTGAAGCTTTCTTT; CDR3 protein: CASSLRYENTEAFF
J gene: TRBJ1-5; D gene: TRBD1; V gene: TRBV2; clone size: NA; CDR3 DNA: TGTGCCAGCAGTGCGACTCAGACAGGGATCAGCAATCAGCCCCAGCATTTT; CDR3 protein: CASSATQTGISNQPQHF
J gene: TRBJ2-2; D gene: NA; V gene: TRBV5-6; clone size: NA; CDR3 DNA: TGTGCCAGCAGCTTGACAAGACGCCAGGAGCTGTTTTTT; CDR3 protein: CASSLTRRQELFF
J gene: TRBJ2-1; D gene: NA; V gene: TRBV29-1; clone size: once; CDR3 DNA: TGCAGCGTTGAGGCCCCTAGCAATGAGCAGTTCTTC; CDR3 protein: CSVEAPSNEQFF
J gene: TRBJ1-4; D gene: NA; V gene: TRBV5-1; clone size: NA; CDR3 DNA: TGCGCCAGCAGCTTGGGGGCCCAGGGGCGGGAAAAACTGTTTTTT; CDR3 protein: CASSLGAQGREKLFF
J gene: TRBJ2-7; D gene: NA; V gene: TRBV5-6; clone size: NA; CDR3 DNA: TGTGCCAGCAGCTTTTTTGACGGATACTACGAGCAGTACTTC; CDR3 protein: CASSFFDGYYEQYF
J gene: TRBJ2-2; D gene: TRBD1; V gene: TRBV30; clone size: once; CDR3 DNA: TGTGCCTGGAGTGGATGGACAGGGAGAACCGGGGAGCTGTTTTTT; CDR3 protein: CAWSGWTGRTGELFF
J gene: TRBJ2-2; D gene: NA; V gene: TRBV7-9; clone size: NA; CDR3 DNA: TGTGCCAGCAGCGACCCCCCGAACACCGGGGAGCTGTTTTTT; CDR3 protein: CASSDPPNTGELFF
J gene: TRBJ2-7; D gene: NA; V gene: TRBV18; clone size: NA; CDR3 DNA: TGTGCCAGCTCACCACAGGACACCTACGAGCAGTACTTC; CDR3 protein: CASSPQDTYEQYF
J gene: TRBJ1-3; D gene: NA; V gene: TRBV11-3; clone size: NA; CDR3 DNA: TGTGCCAGCAGCCCCGGACATGGAAACACCATATATTTT; CDR3 protein: CASSPGHGNTIYF
J gene: TRBJ2-7; D gene: TRBD2; V gene: TRBV27; clone size: NA; CDR3 DNA: TGTGCCAGCGGGAGACTAGCGGGAGAGGACGAGCAGTACTTC; CDR3 protein: CASGRLAGEDEQYF
J gene: TRBJ1-1; D gene: NA; V gene: TRBV30; clone size: NA; CDR3 DNA: TGTGCCTGGAGCGAGTACAGGGACGGTGAAGCTTTCTTT; CDR3 protein: CAWSEYRDGEAFF
J gene: TRBJ1-2; D gene: TRBD1; V gene: TRBV9; clone size: NA; CDR3 DNA: TGTGCCAGCAGCTCCCGACAGGGCGGTGGCTACACCTTC; CDR3 protein: CASSSRQGGGYTF
J gene: TRBJ2-7; D gene: NA; V gene: TRBV4-3; clone size: NA; CDR3 DNA: TGCGCCAGCAGCCAAGATACCGAGGGGGGGGCTTCTGCCGAGCAGTACTTC; CDR3 protein: CASSQDTEGGASAEQYF
J gene: TRBJ1-4; D gene: NA; V gene: TRBV6-1; clone size: NA; CDR3 DNA: TGTGCCATTTTCGACGGGGACCATGAAAAACTGTTTTTT; CDR3 protein: CAIFDGDHEKLFF
J gene: TRBJ2-5; D gene: TRBD1; V gene: TRBV5-1; clone size: NA; CDR3 DNA: TGCGCCACCCAGGGGGACAGCCAAGAGACCCAGTACTTC; CDR3 protein: CATQGDSQETQYF
J gene: TRBJ1-5; D gene: NA; V gene: TRBV2; clone size: NA; CDR3 DNA: TGTGCCAGCAGTGAAGAGGGGGGGCCTTATAGCAATCAGCCCCAGCATTTT; CDR3 protein: CASSEEGGPYSNQPQHF
J gene: TRBJ1-5; D gene: TRBD1; V gene: TRBV5-8; clone size: NA; CDR3 DNA: TGTGCCAGCAGTACACAGGGGATGCTTAGCAATCAGCCCCAGCATTTT; CDR3 protein: CASSTQGMLSNQPQHF
J gene: TRBJ2-5; D gene: TRBD2; V gene: TRBV7-2; clone size: NA; CDR3 DNA: TGTGCCAGCAGCTTAGGGTCTAGCGGGGGGTCAGAGACCCAGTACTTC; CDR3 protein: CASSLGSSGGSETQYF
J gene: TRBJ2-1; D gene: TRBD2; V gene: TRBV5-4; clone size: NA; CDR3 DNA: TGTGCCAGCAGCCTAGATGGGGGGGGGACCTCCTACAATGAGCAGTTCTTC; CDR3 protein: CASSLDGGGTSYNEQFF
J gene: TRBJ2-3; D gene: NA; V gene: TRBV27; clone size: once; CDR3 DNA: TGTGCCAGCAGCGGCCTAGCGTCACTTGTGGATACGCAGTATTTT; CDR3 protein: CASSGLASLVDTQYF
J gene: TRBJ1-1; D gene: TRBD1; V gene: TRBV19; clone size: NA; CDR3 DNA: TGTGCCAGTAGTATTTTTGGACTCGGGACAGTGAACACTGAAGCTTTCTTT; CDR3 protein: CASSIFGLGTVNTEAFF
J gene: TRBJ2-1; D gene: NA; V gene: TRBV20-1; clone size: NA; CDR3 DNA: TGCAGTGCTAGTTCCGACAATGAGCAGTTCTTC; CDR3 protein: CSASSDNEQFF
J gene: TRBJ1-1; D gene: NA; V gene: TRBV7-3; clone size: few; CDR3 DNA: TGTGCCAGCAGCAACTCAGGGGACACTGAAGCTTTCTTT; CDR3 protein: CASSNSGDTEAFF
J gene: TRBJ2-3; D gene: TRBD2; V gene: TRBV4-1; clone size: few; CDR3 DNA: TGCGCCAGCAGCCAAGGGACTAGCGGGGTTGATCCCACAGATACGCAGTATTTT; CDR3 protein: CASSQGTSGVDPTDTQYF
J gene: TRBJ1-1; D gene: TRBD1; V gene: TRBV27; clone size: NA; CDR3 DNA: TGTGCCAGCAGTTTCGACAGGGGCGGTGAAGCTTTCTTT; CDR3 protein: CASSFDRGGEAFF
J gene: TRBJ2-1; D gene: NA; V gene: TRBV9; clone size: NA; CDR3 DNA: TGTGCCAGCAGCCTCCACGGGTACAATGAGCAGTTCTTC; CDR3 protein: CASSLHGYNEQFF
J gene: TRBJ1-1; D gene: NA; V gene: TRBV9; clone size: NA; CDR3 DNA: TGTGCCAGCAGCGTAGATGCTCTGGACACTGAAGCTTTCTTT; CDR3 protein: CASSVDALDTEAFF
J gene: TRBJ2-7; D gene: TRBD2; V gene: TRBV5-1; clone size: NA; CDR3 DNA: TGCGCCAGCAGCAGGGAAGTACTGCGGACGGCCGGGACTAGCGGGACCTACGAGCAGTACTTC; CDR3 protein: CASSREVLRTAGTSGTYEQYF
J gene: TRBJ1-5; D gene: NA; V gene: TRBV29-1; clone size: few; CDR3 DNA: TGCAGCGTTGTTCAGGGAAATCAGCCCCAGCATTTT; CDR3 protein: CSVVQGNQPQHF
J gene: TRBJ1-1; D gene: NA; V gene: TRBV5-1; clone size: NA; CDR3 DNA: TGCGCCAGCAGCCCCGGACACTCGAACACTGAAGCTTTCTTT; CDR3 protein: CASSPGHSNTEAFF
J gene: TRBJ1-2; D gene: NA; V gene: TRBV6-5; clone size: NA; CDR3 DNA: TGTGCCAGCAGTTACCCCGGGCAGGGTGGCTATGGCTACACCTTC; CDR3 protein: CASSYPGQGGYGYTF
J gene: TRBJ2-1; D gene: TRBD2; V gene: TRBV7-2; clone size: NA; CDR3 DNA: TGTGCCAGCAGCTTAGTCCTAGCGGGAGGATACTACAATGAGCAGTTCTTC; CDR3 protein: CASSLVLAGGYYNEQFF
J gene: TRBJ2-7; D gene: TRBD1; V gene: TRBV5-1; clone size: NA; CDR3 DNA: TGCGCCAGCAGCTGGGGTGAAGGACAGGGGATACAGTACTTC; CDR3 protein: CASSWGEGQGIQYF
J gene: TRBJ2-1; D gene: NA; V gene: TRBV5-5; clone size: NA; CDR3 DNA: TGTGCCAGCAGCTTGGAAGGGTCCTACAATGAGCAGTTCTTC; CDR3 protein: CASSLEGSYNEQFF
J gene: TRBJ1-4; D gene: NA; V gene: TRBV5-4; clone size: NA; CDR3 DNA: TGTGCCAGCAGCGGCGGTGCCGGGAAGGAAAAACTGTTTTTT; CDR3 protein: CASSGGAGKEKLFF
J gene: TRBJ2-1; D gene: NA; V gene: TRBV6-5; clone size: NA; CDR3 DNA: TGTGCCAGCAGAAATCCCCACGGGAATGAGCAGTTCTTC; CDR3 protein: CASRNPHGNEQFF
J gene: TRBJ2-5; D gene: NA; V gene: TRBV5-6; clone size: NA; CDR3 DNA: TGTGCCAGCAGCTATGGGGACCGCCAAGAGACCCAGTACTTC; CDR3 protein: CASSYGDRQETQYF
J gene: TRBJ2-3; D gene: TRBD1; V gene: TRBV2; clone size: once; CDR3 DNA: TGTGCCACCCGACAGGGCCGTAAAGATACGCAGTATTTT; CDR3 protein: CATRQGRKDTQYF
J gene: TRBJ1-5; D gene: NA; V gene: TRBV6-5; clone size: NA; CDR3 DNA: TGTGCCAGCGGGGATAGCAATCAGCCCCAGCATTTT; CDR3 protein: CASGDSNQPQHF
J gene: TRBJ2-3; D gene: NA; V gene: TRBV7-3; clone size: NA; CDR3 DNA: TGTGCCAGCAGCTTACGCGCGTCTAGCACAGATACGCAGTATTTT; CDR3 protein: CASSLRASSTDTQYF
J gene: TRBJ1-3; D gene: NA; V gene: TRBV4-1; clone size: few; CDR3 DNA: TGCGCCAGCAGCCAAAATCCGGGGGCGGATGGAAACACCATATATTTT; CDR3 protein: CASSQNPGADGNTIYF
J gene: TRBJ2-7; D gene: TRBD1; V gene: TRBV7-2; clone size: NA; CDR3 DNA: TGTGCCAGCAGCTTTGCAACAGGGGCTTTCTACGAGCAGTACTTC; CDR3 protein: CASSFATGAFYEQYF
J gene: TRBJ1-1; D gene: TRBD1; V gene: TRBV2; clone size: NA; CDR3 DNA: TGTGCCAGCGAAGACAGGGGCACTGAAGCTTTCTTT; CDR3 protein: CASEDRGTEAFF
J gene: TRBJ1-1; D gene: NA; V gene: TRBV11-2; clone size: once; CDR3 DNA: TGTGCCAGCAGCTTAGAAGGGGCTATGAACACTGAAGCTTTCTTT; CDR3 protein: CASSLEGAMNTEAFF
J gene: TRBJ2-5; D gene: NA; V gene: TRBV19; clone size: NA; CDR3 DNA: TGTGCCAGTAGACCCGCCGCAGACCAACAAGAGACCCAGTACTTC; CDR3 protein: CASRPAADQQETQYF
J gene: TRBJ1-4; D gene: NA; V gene: TRBV6-5; clone size: NA; CDR3 DNA: TGTGCCAGCAGTAAGGGGGGGGCTAATGAAAAACTGTTTTTT; CDR3 protein: CASSKGGANEKLFF
J gene: TRBJ2-7; D gene: NA; V gene: TRBV6-5; clone size: NA; CDR3 DNA: TGCGCCAGCAGTTACTCAACGGACGGGTACGAGCAGTACTTC; CDR3 protein: CASSYSTDGYEQYF
J gene: TRBJ1-6; D gene: NA; V gene: TRBV30; clone size: NA; CDR3 DNA: TGTGCCTGGAGTTTAAAGACACCGGCCTCACCCCTCCACTTT; CDR3 protein: CAWSLKTPASPLHF
J gene: TRBJ1-2; D gene: TRBD1; V gene: TRBV7-9; clone size: NA; CDR3 DNA: TGTGCCAGCAGTACTTGGGACAGGGACAACTATGGCTACACCTTC; CDR3 protein: CASSTWDRDNYGYTF
J gene: TRBJ2-7; D gene: NA; V gene: TRBV19; clone size: NA; CDR3 DNA: TGTGCCAGTAGGGCAGGCCTATCCTACGAGCAGTACTTC; CDR3 protein: CASRAGLSYEQYF
J gene: TRBJ2-3; D gene: TRBD2; V gene: TRBV5-4; clone size: NA; CDR3 DNA: TGTGCCAGCAGGGCGACTAGCGGGAGTTGGGATACGCAGTATTTT; CDR3 protein: CASRATSGSWDTQYF
J gene: TRBJ2-7; D gene: NA; V gene: TRBV6-1; clone size: NA; CDR3 DNA: TGTGCGGAGGGGGCCCCCTACGAGCAGTACTTC; CDR3 protein: CAEGAPYEQYF